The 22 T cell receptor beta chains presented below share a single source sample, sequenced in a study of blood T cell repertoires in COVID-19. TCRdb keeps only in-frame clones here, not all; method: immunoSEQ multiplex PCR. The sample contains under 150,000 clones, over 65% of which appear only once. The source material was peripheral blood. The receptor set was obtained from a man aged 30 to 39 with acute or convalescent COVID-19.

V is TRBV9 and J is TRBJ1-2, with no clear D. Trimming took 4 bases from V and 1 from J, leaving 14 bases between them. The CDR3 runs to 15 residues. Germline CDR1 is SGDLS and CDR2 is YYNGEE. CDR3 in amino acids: CASSSEVTNNYGYTF. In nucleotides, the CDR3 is TGTGCCAGCAGCTCAGAGGTCACCAATAACTATGGCTACACCTTC.

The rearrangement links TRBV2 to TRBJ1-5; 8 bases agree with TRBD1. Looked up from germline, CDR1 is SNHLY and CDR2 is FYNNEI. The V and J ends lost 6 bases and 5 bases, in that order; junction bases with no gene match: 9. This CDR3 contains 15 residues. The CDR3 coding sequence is TGTGCCAGCAGCGGGGGACAGGTGTTTTATCAGCCCCAGCATTTT. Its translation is CASSGGQVFYQPQHF.

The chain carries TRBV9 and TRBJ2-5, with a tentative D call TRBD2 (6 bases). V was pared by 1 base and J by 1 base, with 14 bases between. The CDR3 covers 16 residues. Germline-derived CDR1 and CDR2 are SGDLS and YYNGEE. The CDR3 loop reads CASSVSAAGTQETQYF. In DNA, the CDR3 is TGTGCCAGCAGCGTATCGGCGGCGGGGACCCAAGAGACCCAGTACTTC.

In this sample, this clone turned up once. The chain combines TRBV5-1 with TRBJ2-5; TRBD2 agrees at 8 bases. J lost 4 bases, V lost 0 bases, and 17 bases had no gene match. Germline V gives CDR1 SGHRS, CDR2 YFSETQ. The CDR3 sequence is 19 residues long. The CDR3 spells CASSLGPPLGTSGRETQYF. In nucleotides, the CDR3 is TGCGCCAGCAGCTTGGGGCCCCCTTTGGGTACTAGCGGTCGAGAGACCCAGTACTTC.

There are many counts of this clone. CDR3 residues: CASSAAGEGGNEQFF. As DNA, the CDR3 is TGTGCCAGCAGTGCCGCAGGGGAGGGTGGCAATGAGCAGTTCTTC. This sequence joins TRBV6-4 and TRBJ2-1, with a weak D call TRBD2 (7 bases). The CDR3 length is 15 residues. Germline V gives CDR1 MRHNA, CDR2 SNTAGT. V was trimmed by 4 bases and J by 6 bases, leaving 16 bases between them.

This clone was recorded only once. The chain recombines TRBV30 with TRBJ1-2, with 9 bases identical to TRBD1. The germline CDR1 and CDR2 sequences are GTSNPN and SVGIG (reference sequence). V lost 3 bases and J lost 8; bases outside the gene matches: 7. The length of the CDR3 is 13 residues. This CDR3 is CAWREGTGRGYTF. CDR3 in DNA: TGTGCCTGGAGGGAAGGGACAGGGCGCGGCTACACCTTC.

The CDR3 DNA follows: TGTGCCAGCAGCTCGGACAGGAATACAAACTATGGCTACACCTTC. Translation: CASSSDRNTNYGYTF. V is TRBV7-3 and J is TRBJ1-2; 7 nucleotides align to TRBD1. The CDR3 is made up of 15 amino acids. With 4 bases clipped from V and 2 bases from J, the junction kept 7 bases outside the gene matches. In germline, CDR1 is SGHTA, CDR2 FQGTGA.

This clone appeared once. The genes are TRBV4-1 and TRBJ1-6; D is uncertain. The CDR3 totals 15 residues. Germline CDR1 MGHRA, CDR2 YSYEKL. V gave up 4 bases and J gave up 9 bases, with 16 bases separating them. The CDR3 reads CASSRTSGFGSPLHF. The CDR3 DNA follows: TGCGCCAGCAGCCGAACCTCGGGGTTTGGTTCACCCCTCCACTTT.

CDR3 in amino acids: CASSLGNRYQETQYF. The CDR3 nucleotides read TGTGCCAGCAGCTTAGGTAACAGATACCAAGAGACCCAGTACTTC. The chain combines TRBV11-2 with TRBJ2-5; the D is unclear. Between the trimmed V and J ends, which lost 1 base and 0 bases, there was a span of 9 bases. The CDR3 covers 15 residues. Germline CDR1 reads SGHAT; CDR2 reads FQNNGV.

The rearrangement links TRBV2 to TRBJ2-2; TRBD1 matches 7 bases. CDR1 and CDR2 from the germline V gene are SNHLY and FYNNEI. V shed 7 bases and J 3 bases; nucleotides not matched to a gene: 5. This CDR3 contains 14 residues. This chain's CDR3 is CASKRGRDTGELFF. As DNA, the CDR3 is TGTGCCAGCAAGAGGGGGCGGGACACCGGGGAGCTGTTTTTT.

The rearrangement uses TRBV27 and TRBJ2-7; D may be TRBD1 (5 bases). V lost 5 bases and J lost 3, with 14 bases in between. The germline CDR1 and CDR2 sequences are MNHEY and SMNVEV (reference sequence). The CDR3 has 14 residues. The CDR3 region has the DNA TGTGCCAGCAGTCCCTATGGGGCGCTCTACGAGCAGTACGTC. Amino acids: CASSPYGALYEQYV.

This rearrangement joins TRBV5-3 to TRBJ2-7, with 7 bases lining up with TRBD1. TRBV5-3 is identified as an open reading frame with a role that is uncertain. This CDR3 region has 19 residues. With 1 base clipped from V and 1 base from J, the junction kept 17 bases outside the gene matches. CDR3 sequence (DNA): TGTGCCAGAAGCTTGTTTTTACAAGAACAGGGGACGAGGTCCTACGAGCAGTACTTC. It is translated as CARSLFLQEQGTRSYEQYF.

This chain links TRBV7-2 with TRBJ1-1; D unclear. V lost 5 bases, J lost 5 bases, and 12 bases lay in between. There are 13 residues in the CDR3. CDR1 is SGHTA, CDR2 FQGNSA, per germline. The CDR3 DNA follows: TGTGCCAGCAGCCGCCGGGGTCTAACTGAAGCTTTCTTT. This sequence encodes CASSRRGLTEAFF.

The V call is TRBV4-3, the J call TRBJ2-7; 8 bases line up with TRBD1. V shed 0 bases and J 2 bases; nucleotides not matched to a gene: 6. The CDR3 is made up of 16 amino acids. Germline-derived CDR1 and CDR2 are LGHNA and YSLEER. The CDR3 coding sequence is TGCGCCAGCAGCCAAGATAAACACAGGGGGGCCTACGAGCAGTACTTC. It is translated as CASSQDKHRGAYEQYF.

CDR3: CASTQRDRGNGYTF. The CDR3 DNA sequence: TGTGCCAGCACCCAGCGGGACAGGGGAAATGGCTACACCTTC. This chain uses TRBV6-5 with TRBJ1-2; 10 nucleotides agree with TRBD1. CDR1 and CDR2 from the germline V gene are MNHEY and SVGAGI. The CDR3 runs to 14 residues. The V and J ends lost 7 bases and 6 bases, in that order; junction bases with no gene match: 8.

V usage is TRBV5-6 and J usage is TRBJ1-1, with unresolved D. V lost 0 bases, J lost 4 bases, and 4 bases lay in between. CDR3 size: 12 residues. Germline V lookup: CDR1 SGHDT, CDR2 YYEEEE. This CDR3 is CASSLAVTEAFF. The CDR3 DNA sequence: TGTGCCAGCAGCTTGGCCGTCACTGAAGCTTTCTTT.

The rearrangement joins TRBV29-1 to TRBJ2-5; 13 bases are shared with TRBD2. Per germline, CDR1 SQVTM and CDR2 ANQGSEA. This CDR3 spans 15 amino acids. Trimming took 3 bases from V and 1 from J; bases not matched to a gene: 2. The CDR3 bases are TGCAGCGTTGAGGGGACTAGCGGGACCCAAGAGACCCAGTACTTC. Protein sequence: CSVEGTSGTQETQYF.

The CDR3 sequence is CASSQGTVETQYF. The CDR3 DNA is TGCGCCAGCAGCCAAGGGACTGTGGAGACCCAGTACTTC. The genes are TRBV4-1 and TRBJ2-5; a weak D match, TRBD2 (5 bases). This CDR3 comprises 13 residues. Between the trimmed V and J ends, which lost 1 base and 5 bases, there was a span of 8 bases. Germline-derived CDR1 and CDR2 are MGHRA and YSYEKL.

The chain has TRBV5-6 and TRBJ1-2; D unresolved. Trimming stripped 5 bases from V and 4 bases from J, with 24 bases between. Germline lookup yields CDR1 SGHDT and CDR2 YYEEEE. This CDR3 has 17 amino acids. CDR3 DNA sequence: TGTGCCAGCAGGGTGCGGGGTTTCGAAGGGAGTCTCTATGGCTACACCTTC. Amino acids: CASRVRGFEGSLYGYTF.

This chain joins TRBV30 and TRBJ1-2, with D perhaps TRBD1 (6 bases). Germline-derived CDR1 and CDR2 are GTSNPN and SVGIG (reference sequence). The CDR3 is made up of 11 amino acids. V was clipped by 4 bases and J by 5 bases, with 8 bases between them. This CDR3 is CAWTRGYGYTF. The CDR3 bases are TGTGCCTGGACTAGGGGGTATGGCTACACCTTC.

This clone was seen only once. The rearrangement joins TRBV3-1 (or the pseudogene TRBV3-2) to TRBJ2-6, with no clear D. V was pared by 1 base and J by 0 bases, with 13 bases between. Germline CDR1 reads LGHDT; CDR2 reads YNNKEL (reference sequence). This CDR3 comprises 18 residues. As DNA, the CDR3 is TGTGCCAGCAGCCAAGGAACAACGTCCCGCTCTGGGGCCAACGTCCTGACTTTC. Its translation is CASSQGTTSRSGANVLTF.

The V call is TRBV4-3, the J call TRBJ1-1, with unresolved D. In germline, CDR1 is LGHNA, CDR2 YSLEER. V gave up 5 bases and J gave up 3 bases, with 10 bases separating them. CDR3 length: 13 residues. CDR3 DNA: TGCGCCAGCAGCGCACAACGGGACACTGAAGCTTTCTTT. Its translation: CASSAQRDTEAFF.